This TCR beta chain was recovered during a study of T cell responses to AZD1222 COVID-19 vaccine. Study-wide findings and caveats: Compared with day 0, the breadth and depth of the Spike-specific TCR repertoire rose significantly after two doses of AZD1222. Across the whole spike, CD4 TCRs peaked at regions 160-218 and 743-854. The sample set comprised mostly white British donors with more females, and clonal diversity was possibly underestimated.

The repertoire was sequenced with immunoSEQ multiplex PCR; TCRdb's copy has only in-frame clones and lacks some. The sample records roughly 180,000 clones, 85% to 95% being singletons. Comment on this clone: No antigen is known for it.

Second-dose intervals near 4 or 12 weeks were combined. V was cut by 0 bases and J by 9 bases, with 16 bases left in between. CDR1 and CDR2 from the germline V gene are SGHRS and YFSETQ. The CDR3 spans 16 residues. This specimen was peripheral blood, taken 28 days after the second AZD1222 dose. J is TRBJ1-6 and V is TRBV5-1; no firm D call. The clonotype originates from an adult who received the AZD1222 COVID-19 vaccine. This CDR3 reads CASSLDSAPFRSPLHF. In DNA, the CDR3 is TGCGCCAGCAGCTTGGACAGCGCCCCTTTCCGTTCACCCCTCCACTTT.